The 12 T cell receptor beta chains presented below share a single source sample, sequenced in a study of vaccination effects on CD4 cells after COVID-19. Which antigens these TCRs recognize remains unknown. At the end of 10 days of culture, CD4+ T cells were isolated. All study participants received two doses of BNT162b2 or mRNA-1273 vaccine. Profiling relied on immunoSEQ multiplex PCR, and the TCRdb table lists in-frame clones only, not all of them. The sample has around 46,000 clones; 60% to 75% are singletons. The source material was CD4+ T cells from PBMCs cultured without peptide, sampled after COVID-19 vaccination. The receptors derive from a human donor who received a COVID-19 vaccine.

The chain links TRBV5-1 to TRBJ1-2; D might be TRBD1 (6 bases). Per germline, CDR1 SGHRS and CDR2 YFSETQ. This CDR3 is 19 amino acids long. The germline V and J ends were trimmed by 0 bases and 4 bases, with 25 bases remaining between them. The CDR3, as DNA: TGCGCCAGCAGCTTGGATGCGACAGGAGGGGCAAGGTCAGGCTATGGCTACACCTTC. Translating gives CASSLDATGGARSGYGYTF.

The chain recombines TRBV11-2 with TRBJ2-2, with TRBD2 matching 9 bases. V lost 6 bases and J lost 6; bases outside the gene matches: 11. Germline CDR1 and CDR2: SGHAT and FQNNGV. This CDR3 spans 16 amino acids. In DNA form, the CDR3 reads TGTGCCAGCAGTCGAATAGCGGGAGCCGGTCCCGGGGAGCTGTTTTTT. This sequence encodes CASSRIAGAGPGELFF.

The genes are TRBV12-3 or TRBV12-4 and TRBJ1-2; no clear D gene. This CDR3 spans 13 amino acids. V was shortened by 4 bases and J by 8 bases, with 14 bases between the two germline ends. The DNA of the CDR3 is TGTGCCAGCAGTTCCCGTACCCTTACCGGCTACACCTTC. Translated, it gives CASSSRTLTGYTF.

The chain has TRBV19 and TRBJ1-2; D gene uncertain. CDR1 is LNHDA, CDR2 SQIVND, per germline (reference sequence). CDR3 length: 14 residues. V was cut by 5 bases and J by 0 bases, with 10 bases left in between. CDR3 in DNA: TGTGCCAGTAGTCCGGGCAGTACTAACTATGGCTACACCTTC. Encoded protein: CASSPGSTNYGYTF.

This rearrangement joins TRBV4-1 to TRBJ2-5; the match to TRBD2 covers 15 bases. The germline CDR1 and CDR2 sequences are MGHRA and YSYEKL. The CDR3 length is 16 residues. The J segment lost 5 bases and the V segment lost 0 bases, leaving 1 base of the junction unmatched. CDR3 in DNA: TGCGCCAGCAGCCAAGATGGGACTAGCGGGGGGGAGACCCAGTACTTC. Protein: CASSQDGTSGGETQYF.

The genes are TRBV19 and TRBJ1-5; TRBD1 is a possible D gene (6 bases). V lost 6 bases to trimming and J lost 3 bases, with 18 bases between them. The V gene's germline CDR1 is LNHDA and CDR2 SQIVND (reference sequence). The CDR3 is made up of 16 amino acids. CDR3: CASRQDRFTLNQPQHF. The CDR3 bases are TGTGCCAGTAGACAAGACAGGTTCACCCTCAATCAGCCCCAGCATTTT.

This chain's CDR3 is CASSLVENLRTNEKLFF. The CDR3 DNA follows: TGTGCCAGCAGCTTAGTTGAAAACCTGAGGACTAATGAAAAACTGTTTTTT. The chain links TRBV7-6 to TRBJ1-4, with D uncertain. CDR1 is SGHVS and CDR2 is FNYEAQ in the germline V gene. This CDR3 spans 17 amino acids. Trimming left V 1 base short and J 2 bases short, with 14 bases between.

The CDR3 loop reads CATSGSGFDYGYTF. DNA for the CDR3: TGTGCCACCAGTGGGTCGGGGTTTGACTATGGCTACACCTTC. The chain links TRBV24-1 to TRBJ1-2; D remains unclear. Germline CDR1 is KGHDR and CDR2 is SFDVKD. The ends were cut back, 5 bases at V and 3 bases at J, with 12 bases in the middle. The CDR3 is made up of 14 amino acids.

This rearrangement joins TRBV5-1 to TRBJ2-7; a weak D match, TRBD2 (7 bases). Trimming shortened V by 7 bases and J by 6 bases, and 20 bases separated the two germline ends. The CDR3 length is 14 residues. Germline V gene data show CDR1 as SGHRS and CDR2 as YFSETQ. CDR3 DNA: TGCGCCAGCTTAGCCCAGGAGGGGGGGGGCGAGCAGTACTTC. This encodes CASLAQEGGGEQYF.

The chain links TRBV7-6 to TRBJ2-6; D tentatively fits TRBD1 or TRBD2 (5 bases each). Per the germline V gene, CDR1 is SGHVS and CDR2 is FNYEAQ. Trimming pared 2 bases from V and 0 bases from J, leaving 14 bases between. CDR3 length equals 18 residues. Here the CDR3 DNA reads TGTGCCAGCAGCTTATCTGGGGGTGGGCCCTCTGGGGCCAACGTCCTGACTTTC. Translation: CASSLSGGGPSGANVLTF.

In its sample, this clone was seen once. The rearrangement uses TRBV15 and TRBJ1-4; D not certain. This CDR3 is 16 amino acids long. V dropped 0 bases and J dropped 0 bases, with 8 bases sitting between them. Germline CDR1 is LNHNV and CDR2 is YYDKDF (reference sequence). CDR3 loop: CATSRDPPTTNEKLFF. DNA of the CDR3: TGTGCCACCAGCAGAGATCCCCCCACAACTAATGAAAAACTGTTTTTT.

The chain combines TRBV18 with TRBJ2-7; the D gene is possibly TRBD2 (6 bases). There are 13 residues in the CDR3. Trimming pared 5 bases from V and 4 bases from J, leaving 12 bases between. Germline V lookup: CDR1 KGHSH, CDR2 LQKENI. CDR3 in amino acids: CASSGGAGYEQYF. In nucleotides, the CDR3 is TGTGCCAGCTCAGGAGGGGCCGGGTACGAGCAGTACTTC.